Given below is one TCR beta chain in context. Its specificity is unknown. TCRdb processed the reads anew with MiXCR; each CDR3 protein has one entry. The repertoire holds about 920,000 distinct CDR3 sequences, with around 30% as singletons. This specimen belongs to a study of T cell repertoires in cytomegalovirus infection. Study in general: As its CMV epitopes, the study selected recently identified HLA-C-restricted and well-studied HLA-B-restricted targets. The public TCR beta signatures pointed to both CMV infection and matching HLA type. Findings of the study overall: Adding up the frequency of public TCR beta families identified people who carried CMV plus the relevant HLA. HLA-C-restricted CMV-specific TCR beta clonotypes were dominant in the ex vivo response.

The CDR3 is 12 amino acids. V lost 5 bases and J 1 base, leaving 5 bases between the germline ends. Germline assignment: CDR1 SQVTM and CDR2 ANQGSEA. This chain links TRBV29-1 with TRBJ2-2; D remains unclear. This clonotype originated in a human donor in good health (CMV status not recorded). Some clones in this sample may be carry-over from other donors' samples. The source material was cultured CD8+ T cells from PBMCs, sampled from culture after CMV antigen stimulation. CDR3 amino acids: CSVTENTGELFF. The DNA of the CDR3 is TGCAGCGTTACAGAGAACACCGGGGAGCTGTTTTTT.